This passage covers 22 T cell receptor beta chains from one sample sequenced in a study of response to subunit inactivated influenza vaccine. TCRdb re-analysed the RT-PCR reads in MiXCR, keeping a single row per CDR3 protein. The sample has 560,000 or so distinct CDR3 sequences, about 8% seen once. The sample in question was PBMCs from blood, obtained approximately 25 months after vaccination. The receptors derive from a man in his fifties or sixties who received an inactivated influenza vaccine.

Ten or more counts support this clonotype. The rearrangement uses TRBV5-1 and TRBJ2-7; 10 bases match TRBD1. The CDR3 contains 15 residues. V lost 4 bases to trimming and J lost 0 bases; unmatched junction nucleotides: 4. Germline CDR1 reads SGHRS; CDR2 reads YFSETQ. CDR3 bases: TGCGCCAGCAGCCCCCGGACAGGGGGCTCCTACGAGCAGTACTTC. It specifies CASSPRTGGSYEQYF.

The sample holds a few counts of this clonotype. The chain is built from TRBV7-3 and TRBJ2-1; 11 nucleotides align to TRBD2. The V and J ends lost 3 bases and 5 bases, in that order; junction bases with no gene match: 9. CDR1 SGHTA and CDR2 FQGTGA come from the germline V gene. The CDR3 consists of 17 residues. CDR3 amino acids: CASSLNFRLAGNNEQFF. CDR3 coding DNA: TGTGCCAGCAGCTTGAACTTCCGACTAGCGGGAAACAATGAGCAGTTCTTC.

This clonotype has a handful of counts. The gene calls are TRBV7-2 and TRBJ1-1; 12 nucleotides agree with TRBD1. This CDR3 is built from 16 residues. Trimming took 5 bases from V and 4 from J; bases not matched to a gene: 8. Germline V gives CDR1 SGHTA, CDR2 FQGNSA. CDR3 sequence reads: CASSRRPGQGATEAFF. DNA of the CDR3: TGTGCCAGCAGCCGCCGTCCGGGACAGGGGGCCACTGAAGCTTTCTTT.

This clonotype occurred many times. The chain couples TRBV15 to TRBJ1-4, with D possibly being TRBD1 (6 bases). CDR1 and CDR2 from the germline V gene are LNHNV and YYDKDF (reference sequence). The CDR3 loop spans 14 amino acids. Trimming removed 5 bases at V and 8 bases at J, with 15 bases between. CDR3: CATSLSLQGEKLFF. The CDR3 DNA reads as TGTGCCACCAGCCTGAGCCTACAGGGCGAAAAACTGTTTTTT.

The CDR3 loop reads CASTLATGSYEQYF. The DNA of the CDR3 is TGTGCCAGCACCTTAGCGACGGGGTCCTACGAGCAGTACTTC. The chain is built from TRBV4-2 and TRBJ2-7; weak D call: TRBD2 (5 bases). V lost 7 bases and J 1 base, leaving 14 bases between the germline ends. Germline lookup yields CDR1 LGHNA and CDR2 YNFKEQ. The CDR3 extends over 14 amino acids.

This clonotype was recorded a few times. The gene calls are TRBV27 and TRBJ2-1; D might be TRBD2 (5 bases). The germline V gene encodes CDR1 MNHEY and CDR2 SMNVEV (reference sequence). This CDR3 is built from 15 residues. Trimming removed 2 bases at V and 2 bases at J, with 10 bases between. The CDR3 DNA sequence: TGTGCCAGCAGTTTAAGAGGGTCCCCCTACAATGAGCAGTTCTTC. This encodes CASSLRGSPYNEQFF.

V and J are TRBV7-6 and TRBJ2-3; no clear D. This CDR3 has 15 residues. Trimming removed 1 base at V and 0 bases at J, with 8 bases between. Looked up from germline, CDR1 is SGHVS and CDR2 is FNYEAQ. The CDR3 loop is CASSLGLDSTDTQYF. CDR3 nucleotides: TGTGCCAGCAGCTTAGGGCTTGATAGCACAGATACGCAGTATTTT.

Here the CDR3 reads CASSPVMRREGEQYF. In DNA form, the CDR3 reads TGCGCCAGCAGCCCGGTAATGAGGCGGGAAGGGGAGCAGTACTTC. The chain employs TRBV5-1 and TRBJ2-7; D might be TRBD2 (6 bases). The CDR3 runs to 15 residues. Trimming pared 4 bases from V and 7 bases from J, leaving 21 bases between. Germline V gene data show CDR1 as SGHRS and CDR2 as YFSETQ.

This clonotype was counted ten times or more. V usage is TRBV3-1 and J usage is TRBJ1-1, with 8 bases matching TRBD1. The CDR3 covers 14 residues. The trim removed 5 bases at V and 13 bases at J, leaving 15 bases unmatched. The germline V gene has CDR1 LGHDT and CDR2 YNNKEL (reference sequence). Here the CDR3 DNA reads TGTGCCAGCAGCGATCGCGCCGCGGACAGGGAGTATTTCTTT. This gives the protein CASSDRAADREYFF. Full variable domain (missing parts from reference TRBV3-1 and TRBJ1-1): DTAVSQTPKYLVTQMGNDKSIKCEQNLGHDTMYWYKQDSKKFLKIMFSYNNKELIINETVPNRFSPKSPDKAHLNLHINSLELGDSAVYFCASSDRAADREYFFGQGTRLTVV.

This clonotype was found a few times. The rearrangement uses TRBV6-1 and TRBJ1-3; D gene unclear. The CDR3 covers 16 residues. CDR1 is MNHNS and CDR2 is SASEGT in the germline V gene. Trimming removed 2 bases at V and 2 bases at J, with 13 bases between. In DNA, the CDR3 is TGTGCCAGCAGTGAAAATGCGGGGATCACTGGAAACACCATATATTTT. Its protein is CASSENAGITGNTIYF.

This clonotype was seen more than once but under ten times. The V call is TRBV5-4, the J call TRBJ2-2; TRBD2 matches 7 bases. Trimming cost V 0 bases and J 9 bases; bases outside gene matches: 8. The CDR3 runs 15 residues. From germline, CDR1 is SGHNT and CDR2 YYREEE (reference sequence). The CDR3 spells CASSLGGRGSRELFF. For the CDR3, the DNA is TGTGCCAGCAGCTTGGGCGGGAGAGGTTCGAGGGAGCTGTTTTTT. Full variable domain (outside the CDR3, taken from reference TRBV5-4 and TRBJ2-2): ETGVTQSPTHLIKTRGQQVTLRCSSQSGHNTVSWYQQALGQGPQFIFQYYREEENGRGNFPPRFSGLQFPNYSSELNVNALELDDSALYLCASSLGGRGSRELFFGEGSRLTVL.

This sequence joins TRBV10-3 and TRBJ2-2, with D perhaps TRBD1 or TRBD2 (5 bases each). CDR3 size: 15 residues. CDR1 is ENHRY, CDR2 SYGVKD, per germline. The V end was cut by 3 bases, the J end by 2 bases, with 10 bases between. This CDR3 reads CAISEAGANTGELFF. CDR3 nucleotide sequence: TGTGCCATCAGTGAAGCCGGGGCAAACACCGGGGAGCTGTTTTTT.

This clonotype was counted many times. This chain joins TRBV12-3 or TRBV12-4 and TRBJ1-6; a weak D match, TRBD1 (6 bases). CDR3 length: 14 amino acids. Trimming removed 5 bases at V and 5 bases at J, with 10 bases between. CDR3 in amino acids: CASSHGQNNSPLHF. CDR3 nucleotides: TGTGCCAGCAGTCATGGACAGAATAATTCACCCCTCCACTTT.

The chain has TRBV6-5 and TRBJ2-5, with 8 bases that match TRBD1. The length of the CDR3 is 15 residues. Germline assignment: CDR1 MNHEY and CDR2 SVGAGI. V lost 0 bases and J lost 5; bases outside the gene matches: 5. The CDR3 coding sequence is TGTGCCAGCAGTTACTCGACAGGGGCTAGGGAGACCCAGTACTTC. This codes for CASSYSTGARETQYF.

This clonotype was detected many times. CDR3 loop: CASSKFIGSGGATDTQYF. In DNA form, the CDR3 reads TGTGCCAGCAGCAAGTTCATCGGGAGCGGGGGGGCCACAGATACGCAGTATTTT. The rearrangement uses TRBV21-1 and TRBJ2-3; the table's D gene call, TRBD2, was not cross checked with the DNA. TRBV21-1 is tagged as a pseudogene. This CDR3 region has 18 residues.

The sample holds many counts of this clonotype. CDR3 in amino acids: CASSQDRGSTQYF. The CDR3 DNA sequence: TGCGCCAGCAGCCAAGATAGAGGATCTACCCAGTACTTC. The rearrangement links TRBV4-1 to TRBJ2-5; D is undetermined. Germline CDR1 is MGHRA and CDR2 is YSYEKL. CDR3 length equals 13 residues. Trimming cost V 0 bases and J 8 bases, with 10 bases left between them.

The chain joins TRBV9 to TRBJ2-3; D is perhaps TRBD2 (5 bases). Germline CDR1 is SGDLS and CDR2 is YYNGEE. The CDR3 length is 16 residues. V was pared by 1 base and J by 3 bases, with 15 bases between. The CDR3 nucleotides read TGTGCCAGCAGCGTAAATAGAGGGATCGGGACAGATACGCAGTATTTT. This codes for CASSVNRGIGTDTQYF.

The chain recombines TRBV6-5 with TRBJ1-2, with 8 bases that match TRBD1. This CDR3 is 15 amino acids long. Per germline, CDR1 MNHEY and CDR2 SVGAGI. V shed 2 bases, J shed 6 bases, and the junction held 8 bases outside the gene matches. DNA for the CDR3: TGTGCCAGCAGTTACCATGGACAGGGAGGTCATGGCTACACCTTC. Amino acids: CASSYHGQGGHGYTF.

The table lists this clonotype with many counts. The chain employs TRBV15 and TRBJ2-5, with TRBD2 identical over 8 bases. Germline V gene sequence: CDR1 LNHNV, CDR2 YYDKDF (reference sequence). The CDR3 contains 18 residues. The V segment lost 4 bases and the J segment 4 bases; nucleotides outside the gene matches: 17. CDR3 in amino acids: CATSTTGGQSPRSETQYF. The CDR3 coding sequence is TGTGCCACCAGCACCACGGGGGGGCAGTCCCCTAGGTCAGAGACCCAGTACTTC.

This clonotype was counted at least ten times. The rearrangement uses TRBV12-3 or TRBV12-4 and TRBJ1-5; D perhaps matches TRBD1 (6 bases). Trimming took off 3 bases at V and 5 bases at J, with 11 bases between the two ends. This CDR3 is built from 14 residues. The CDR3 DNA sequence: TGTGCCAGCAGTTTTGGGGGGCTTCATCAGCCCCAGCATTTT. Translated, it gives CASSFGGLHQPQHF.

The gene calls are TRBV10-3 and TRBJ2-7, with TRBD1 as a possible D gene (7 bases). Germline lookup yields CDR1 ENHRY and CDR2 SYGVKD. The CDR3 is made up of 13 amino acids. Trimming cost V 2 bases and J 3 bases, with 8 bases left between them. CDR3 nucleotides: TGTGCCATCAGTGAGCAGGGGGGCTACGAGCAGTACTTC. Its protein product is CAISEQGGYEQYF.

The sample holds many counts of this clonotype. This chain connects TRBV12-3 or TRBV12-4 to TRBJ1-5; D is uncertain. This CDR3 contains 14 residues. V was clipped by 6 bases and J by 4 bases, with 13 bases between them. CDR3: CASSLLGGNQPQHF. The CDR3 coding sequence is TGTGCCAGCAGCCTTTTGGGTGGGAATCAGCCCCAGCATTTT.